The entry that follows covers one T cell receptor (beta chain) sequence. This sample is part of a study of technical replicates of blood from several donors. The CDR3 has 15 residues. CDR1 and CDR2 from the germline V gene are SGHTA and FQGNSA. V was pared by 1 base and J by 5 bases, with 12 bases between. Clones were sequenced by immunoSEQ multiplex PCR, and TCRdb holds only the in-frame ones, with some missing. The sample lists 70,000 or so clones, 91% occurring once. The V call is TRBV7-2, the J call TRBJ1-5; D is unresolved. This receptor was obtained from a human donor in good health. Some clones in this sample may be carry-over from other donors' samples. The sample taken for sequencing was T cells isolated from PBMCs. Here the CDR3 reads CASSLEPQYYQPQHF. CDR3 nucleotide sequence: TGTGCCAGCAGCTTAGAGCCACAGTATTATCAGCCCCAGCATTTT.